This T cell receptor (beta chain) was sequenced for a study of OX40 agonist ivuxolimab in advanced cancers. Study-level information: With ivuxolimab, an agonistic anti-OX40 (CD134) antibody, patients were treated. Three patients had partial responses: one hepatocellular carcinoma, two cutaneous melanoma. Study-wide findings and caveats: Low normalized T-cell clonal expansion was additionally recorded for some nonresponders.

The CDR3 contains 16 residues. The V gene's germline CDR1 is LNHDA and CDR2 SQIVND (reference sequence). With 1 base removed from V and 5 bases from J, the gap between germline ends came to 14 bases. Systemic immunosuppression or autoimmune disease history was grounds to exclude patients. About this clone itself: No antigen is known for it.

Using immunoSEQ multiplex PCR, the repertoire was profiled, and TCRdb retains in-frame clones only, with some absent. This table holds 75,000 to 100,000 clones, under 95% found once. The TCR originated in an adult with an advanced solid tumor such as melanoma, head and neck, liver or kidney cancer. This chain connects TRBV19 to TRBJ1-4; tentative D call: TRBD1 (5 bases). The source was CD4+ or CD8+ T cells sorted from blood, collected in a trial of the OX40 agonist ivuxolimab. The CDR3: CASSIGFGGSNEKLFF. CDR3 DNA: TGTGCCAGTAGTATAGGGTTCGGGGGTTCGAATGAAAAACTGTTTTTT.